A single TCR beta chain is shown here with its context. The sample originates from a study of T cells in tumors after PD-1 blockade. This table comes from immunoSEQ multiplex PCR, and its TCRdb copy is limited to in-frame clones, with some not included. The table lists about 63,000 clones, over 65% of them singletons. The germline V gene encodes CDR1 SNHLY and CDR2 FYNNEI. The CDR3 runs to 13 residues. V trimming: 6 bases; J trimming: 5 bases; junction bases outside the gene matches: 2. This clonotype originated in a human donor with basal cell carcinoma. The chain is built from TRBV2 and TRBJ1-1, with 11 bases that match TRBD1. This specimen consisted of PBMCs, obtained after anti-PD-1 treatment. As DNA, the CDR3 is TGTGCCAGCAGGGGACAGGGGGGGACTGAAGCTTTCTTT. This encodes CASRGQGGTEAFF.